This T cell receptor beta chain was observed in a study of Ad26.COV2.S vaccination and SARS-CoV-2 variants. This CDR3 spans 15 amino acids. V was clipped by 7 bases and J by 1 base, with 14 bases between them. Germline V CDR1 and CDR2: MDHEN, SYDVKM. Sequenced by immunoSEQ multiplex PCR; TCRdb stores in-frame clones only, minus some. The sample includes around 300,000 clones, 85% to 90% seen only once; the top ten take 5%. Stated treatment: 19 received Ad26.COV2.S at low or high dose, single or two shots; five or six received placebo; per-sample allocation not given. Samples were taken on day 63 after the first vaccine or placebo injection.

V usage is TRBV28 and J usage is TRBJ2-1; D may be TRBD1 (6 bases). Sequences were derived from peripheral blood, sampled in a trial of Ad26.COV2.S vaccine versus placebo. The receptor comes from a person aged 18-65 years who received the Ad26.COV2.S COVID-19 vaccine or a placebo. The DNA of the CDR3 is TGTGCCAGCACCCCAAGACAGGAATCCTACAATGAGCAGTTCTTC. Translation gives CASTPRQESYNEQFF. The entire variable domain, with the rest obtained from reference TRBV28 and TRBJ2-1, is as follows: DVKVTQSSRYLVKRTGEKVFLECVQDMDHENMFWYRQDPGLGLRLIYFSYDVKMKEKGDIPEGYSVSREKKERFSLILESASTNQTSMYLCASTPRQESYNEQFFGPGTRLTVL.